This T cell receptor beta chain emerged from a study of prognosis after radiotherapy for stage I lung cancer. Looking at the study overall: Every lung cancer patient of the non-small cell type was deemed medically inoperable. No patient had concurrent therapy with stereotactic body radiotherapy. General observations from the study: Shannon entropy (measured after stereotactic body radiation therapy) was lower in patients who went on to develop distant metastases. The tumor specificity of expanded TCR clones remained undetermined.

From germline, CDR1 is SGDLS and CDR2 YYNGEE. The ends were cut back, 0 bases at V and 0 bases at J, with 11 bases in the middle. CDR3 length equals 16 residues. This clonotype is termed medium-sized. The antigen is undetermined. Genomic DNA was the source, and TCR beta CDR3 was amplified from it by two-round multiplex PCR. Primers targeting each individual TRBV and TRBJ gene were applied in first-round PCR. One entry per CDR3 protein results from TCRdb running MiXCR on the multiplex PCR reads. The table records approximately 8,800 distinct CDR3 sequences, 62% of them present only once. The sequence was collected from a donor older than 45 with non-small cell lung cancer. V and J are TRBV9 and TRBJ2-3, with TRBD2 as a possible D gene (5 bases). This material consisted of PBMCs, taken before or after stereotactic body radiation therapy (not recorded which). The chain's CDR3 is CASSVAYRTSTDTQYF. In DNA form, the CDR3 reads TGTGCCAGCAGCGTAGCCTATAGGACTAGCACAGATACGCAGTATTTT. Supplemented by reference TRBV9 and TRBJ2-3, the full variable domain reads DSGVTQTPKHLITATGQRVTLRCSPRSGDLSVYWYQQSLDQGLQFLIQYYNGEERAKGNILERFSAQQFPDLHSELNLSSLELGDSALYFCASSVAYRTSTDTQYFGPGTRLTVL.